These T cell receptor beta chains were read from a single sample in a study of molecular identifiers for immune sequencing clone quantification. MiXCR was run by TCRdb on the PCR reads, yielding one entry per CDR3 protein. Here the sample spans about 630,000 distinct CDR3 sequences, less than 30% being singletons. Sequencing used naive CD8+ T cells from blood, with Jurkat cell RNA spiked in. These receptors all stem from a human donor in good health. Some libraries in this study had Jurkat cell RNA spiked in. The conserved cysteine and the conserved F or W are not part of the CDR3 here. Clone sizes are given selectively: once, few, many, or a class where the clone is expanded.

>-|TRBV13
ASSLSMAGGPGETQY
>-|TRBV6-1
ASRDGLNNQPQH
>many|TRBV18
ASSPRDRVYEQY
>-|TRBV29-1
SVGGTGPGNEQF
>many|TRBV4-3
ASSQEARRSYNEQF
>few|TRBV20-1
SARSVAGEETQY
>-|TRBV9
ASSVVPGLTLNEQY
>few|TRBV6-5
ASSVRTSGKYEQY
>-|TRBV9
ARTTGELKTQY
>few|TRBV4-3
ASSQDKTSGVGSPLH
>many|TRBV9
ASSTHLFSGANVLT
>few|TRBV4-3
ASSQDLASGTYEQY
>-|TRBV7-9
ASSLGAQTGNKQY
>few|TRBV5-1
ASSEGRMNYEQY
>-|TRBV5-1
ASSLAGSYEEY
>-|TRBV19
ASSKAPYSGSYEQY
>-|TRBV12-3/TRBV12-4
ASSPYSLAGGGEQF
>many|TRBV29-1
SVEGTSAYEQY
>few|TRBV6-2/TRBV6-3
ASSYDGDTLYEQY
>-|TRBV9
ASGQGDTEAF
>many|TRBV27
ASGFTENTGELF
>-|TRBV7-9
ASSPWDGLTYEQY
>many|TRBV4-3
ASSQDRGLYEQY
>few|TRBV9
ASSPIDRGQGYT
>once|TRBV5-1
ASKVSDISTDTQY
>many|TRBV5-1
ASSLAGSAEAF
>-|TRBV27
ASSFAGPSYNEQF
>-|TRBV7-2
ASSYRTSGVYEPY
>many|TRBV4-3
ASSRDSPNTEAF
>many|TRBV20-1
SLAGEGNTGELF
>-|TRBV4-3
ASSPTRYTEAF
>-|TRBV27
ASNDRMNTGELF
>-|TRBV6-2/TRBV6-3
ASSYEYRSGTEAF
>many|TRBV28
ASSYQGYSNQPQH
>few|TRBV20-1
SATLAGATEQF
>few|TRBV6-5
ASSYRLAGETDTQY
>few|TRBV15
ATSLQGAGEQF
>few|TRBV27
ASSLPGLEAEQY
>-|TRBV7-6
ASSFGAGATGELF
>few|TRBV19
ASSEFTSTDTQY
>-|TRBV12-3/TRBV12-4
ASSSPDGVGELF
>few|TRBV27
ASSFSGGAETQY
>-|TRBV4-3
ASNQDLGVYGYT
>many|TRBV6-5
ASGGGSSYEQY
>once|TRBV7-6
ASSPLTGPIYGYT
>-|TRBV6-1
ASSEVRHTEAF
>few|TRBV27
ASSPTKGRGTYEQY
>-|TRBV28
ACSFKGTTEAF
>-|TRBV20-1
SGWAGAYEQS
>-|TRBV11-2
ASSVWSGGGTDTQD
>many|TRBV25-1
ASRRASGLYEQF
>-|TRBV4-1
ASSPKRFMGEQY
>many|TRBV29-1
SVEGIPVGQGSDTQY
>-|TRBV30
AWSVASGTPLTQPQH